This T cell receptor beta chain was captured by sequencing in a study of T cell responses to AZD1222 COVID-19 vaccine (dated by TCRdb to the early 2020s). About the study as a whole: AZD1222 recipients whose second dose came at about 4 weeks and those whose second dose came at about 12 weeks were combined into one group, since spike-specific TCR depth and breadth did not differ between the two schedules. Trial participants were enrolled by age into subgroups of 18-55, 56-69 and 70-plus years, and 148, 28 and 57 TCR-sequenced participants, respectively, were included in these subgroups. TCR sequencing was performed for 230 to 250 trial participants, of whom some 200 were given two doses of AZD1222 and around 25 were given two doses of MenACWY control vaccine. The research as a whole found: Because no samples from the day 14 peak response were available, repertoires could be characterized only after the peak T cell response. The 56-69-year group was small, and its depth increase did not reach significance, likely because of low power. A significant rise in spike-specific TCR breadth and depth was observed after two AZD1222 doses relative to day 0 and relative to MenACWY recipients. CD4 TCRs associated with the vaccine covered the entire spike protein, and the dominant responses were in regions 160-218 and 743-854. Most participants were white British and females outnumbered males, and the authors suggested that clonal diversity may have been underestimated. Reportedly, almost half of the unique spike-specific TCRs recognized epitopes lying outside the regions that are mutated in the B.1.351 and B.1.1.7 variants. Only six or seven AZD1222 recipients were SARS-CoV-2 seropositive at baseline, limiting conclusions about previously exposed vaccinees.

What this sample's time point label stands for: baseline before first vaccination. Vaccinee samples were obtained from the UK trials COV001 and COV002, which included a single-blind randomized controlled phase 2/3 trial of AZD1222 (ChAdOx1 nCoV-19) in healthy adults. For TCRbeta chain sequencing, PBMC samples from trial participants were taken at day 0 and at day 28 after the second dose. Worth noting for this clone: Its antigen remains unidentified. No quality values exist for individual bases; no much larger clone is one base distant.

The CDR3 covers 13 residues, taking in both the cysteine and the phenylalanine. Only the CDR3 part of the read is kept: 39 bases, read in frame from the first base. V is reduced by 4 bases and J by 2 bases, leaving a spacing of 8 bases between them. Based on the germline V gene, the CDR1 and CDR2 sequences are SGHAT and FQNNGV. The CDR3 regions of human TCRbeta chains were analyzed by immunosequencing. The published analysis was carried out like this. TCRs in the repertoires were matched against a reference library of SARS-CoV-2-specific TCRs that had been generated with the MIRA antigen-specificity platform. Breadth was defined as the fraction of unique TCRs that were SARS-CoV-2-associated, and depth was defined as the fraction of total T cells that were SARS-CoV-2-associated. Using the MIRA data, each spike-specific TCR was assigned both to the spike region to which the TCR was reactive and to a CD4 or CD8 class. Log10-transformed breadth and depth values were compared by one-way ANOVA with Sidak's multiple comparisons tests. The table comes from immuneACCESS by way of TCRdb, which keeps in-frame sequences with V and J called. Part of the clones is missing from these tables; in studies checked, under half for an unresolved V gene and the rest for unknown reasons. That table is the source of V, J and clone size, and D and trimming were worked out from the DNA. This sample holds about 120,000 clones; 70% to 90% were observed only once. The ten top clones hold 6.5% to 9% of the sample.

The sequenced sample was peripheral blood, obtained on day 0 of AZD1222 vaccination. This TCR came from an adult in good health. The sequence is built from TRBV11-2 and TRBJ1-1, with the D gene uncertain. Here the CDR3 is given as CASSSGLNTEAFF. The sequenced DNA: TGTGCCAGCAGCTCCGGACTCAACACTGAAGCTTTCTTT.